A selection of T cell receptor beta chains follows, all from one sample in a study of T cell repertoires in cytomegalovirus infection. For these TCRs, the target antigens are not known. TCRdb reanalysed the reads using MiXCR and keeps one entry per CDR3 protein. The sample records approximately 1,000,000 distinct CDR3 sequences, around 31% being singletons. Here the sequenced sample was cultured CD8+ T cells from PBMCs, taken from culture after CMV antigen stimulation. The origin of the receptors is a human donor in good health (CMV status not recorded). Some clones in this sample may be carry-over from other donors' samples. CDR3s include the opening cysteine and the closing phenylalanine or tryptophan. D genes are given only for firm matches. Expanded clones are given a class, and other clones once, few, many or no size at all.

DNA: TGTGCCAGCTTTGGTCCCCGACAGGGAATGGCCAGGTCGGACCAGATTGGAGCTTTCTTT; CDR3: CASFGPRQGMARSDQIGAFF; D: TRBD1; size: NA; J: TRBJ1-1; V: TRBV2
DNA: TGTGTCAGCAGCTTAGATGCAATTGGGGGCGGCTACACCTTC; CDR3: CVSSLDAIGGGYTF; D: NA; size: NA; J: TRBJ1-2; V: TRBV7-9
DNA: TGTGCCAGTAGTATAGTAAACTTAATCGGGTGGAGCAATCAGCCCCAGCATTTT; CDR3: CASSIVNLIGWSNQPQHF; D: NA; size: NA; J: TRBJ1-5; V: TRBV19
DNA: TGTGCCAGCAGTCTCTCGACAGGGCTGACAGAGACCCAGTACTTC; CDR3: CASSLSTGLTETQYF; D: TRBD1; size: few; J: TRBJ2-5; V: TRBV27
DNA: TGTGCCAGCAGCATAGCGGCTGAGCAGTTCTTC; CDR3: CASSIAAEQFF; D: NA; size: NA; J: TRBJ2-1; V: TRBV7-9
DNA: TGTGCCAGTAGATGGCCAGGGACTGAAGCTTTCTTT; CDR3: CASRWPGTEAFF; D: NA; size: NA; J: TRBJ1-1; V: TRBV19
DNA: TGTGCCAGCACGGGACAGAAGAACACTGAAGCTTTCTTT; CDR3: CASTGQKNTEAFF; D: TRBD1; size: NA; J: TRBJ1-1; V: TRBV6-6
DNA: TGTGCCAGCAGCTTCGACAGGTATAATTCACCCCTCCACTTT; CDR3: CASSFDRYNSPLHF; D: NA; size: many; J: TRBJ1-6; V: TRBV7-2
DNA: TGTGCCAGCAGCGGGACAGGCGGGGCCGGGGAGCTGTTTTTT; CDR3: CASSGTGGAGELFF; D: TRBD1; size: NA; J: TRBJ2-2; V: TRBV12-3/TRBV12-4
DNA: TGCAGTGCTAGAGATTTGACCGCCCCAGGGTTTTCCTACAATGAGCAGTTCTTC; CDR3: CSARDLTAPGFSYNEQFF; D: NA; size: NA; J: TRBJ2-1; V: TRBV20-1
DNA: TGTGCCAGCAATCGGGGGATTATAATCACTGAAGCTTTCTTT; CDR3: CASNRGIIITEAFF; D: NA; size: NA; J: TRBJ1-1; V: TRBV6-1
DNA: TGTGCCAGCAGCTTGTTTTGGGACAGGGTCGACAATGAGCAGTTCTTC; CDR3: CASSLFWDRVDNEQFF; D: TRBD1; size: few; J: TRBJ2-1; V: TRBV5-5
DNA: TGTGCCAGCAGTTACTTGGGACTCCAGACTGGCACAGATACGCAGTATTTT; CDR3: CASSYLGLQTGTDTQYF; D: NA; size: NA; J: TRBJ2-3; V: TRBV6-6
DNA: TGTGCCAGCAGTGAGCTTAGCGGGGGAATACCAGAGACCCAGTACTTC; CDR3: CASSELSGGIPETQYF; D: TRBD2; size: NA; J: TRBJ2-5; V: TRBV6-1
DNA: TGTGCCAGCAGTTACGGCCAGGGGCTGAACACTGAAGCTTTCTTT; CDR3: CASSYGQGLNTEAFF; D: NA; size: NA; J: TRBJ1-1; V: TRBV6-2/TRBV6-3
DNA: TGCGCCAGCAGCCAAGGACCGGGTGACTACGAGCAGTACTTC; CDR3: CASSQGPGDYEQYF; D: NA; size: NA; J: TRBJ2-7; V: TRBV4-1
DNA: TGTGCCAGCAGCTCGAGCGGGGGGGCTTCCTACGAGCAGTACTTC; CDR3: CASSSSGGASYEQYF; D: TRBD2; size: few; J: TRBJ2-7; V: TRBV7-2
DNA: TGTGCCAGCAGCTTACCGGGACTAGCGCACAATGAGCAGTTCTTC; CDR3: CASSLPGLAHNEQFF; D: TRBD2; size: few; J: TRBJ2-1; V: TRBV7-9
DNA: TGTGCCAGCAGTTACTCGATTAGCACTAGCGTCTACGAGCAGTACTTC; CDR3: CASSYSISTSVYEQYF; D: TRBD2; size: NA; J: TRBJ2-7; V: TRBV6-8
DNA: TGTGCCAGCAGGAAGACAGGGGGCGAACCTGAAGCTTTCTTT; CDR3: CASRKTGGEPEAFF; D: TRBD1; size: once; J: TRBJ1-1; V: TRBV7-6
DNA: TGTGCCAGCAGCCGTGGGACTGCGGGGGCCAACGTCCTGACTTTC; CDR3: CASSRGTAGANVLTF; D: NA; size: NA; J: TRBJ2-6; V: TRBV7-9